There are a few counts of the clone carrying this T cell receptor (beta chain). The data are from a study of blood T cell repertoires in COVID-19. Clones were read by immunoSEQ multiplex PCR, and TCRdb kept only the in-frame ones, dropping some. The repertoire includes over 95,000 clones, around nine tenths of them detected once, and approximately 19% sits in the top ten. The germline gives CDR1 MGHRA, CDR2 YSYEKL. Germline trimming cut 2 bases from V and 3 bases from J; bases unmatched to any gene: 10. The CDR3 covers 18 residues. Input material: peripheral blood. This TCR was sampled from a human donor with acute or convalescent COVID-19. The donor label of this sample is uncertain. The chain has TRBV4-1 and TRBJ2-1, with TRBD1 identical over 10 bases. The CDR3 nucleotides are TGCGCCAGCAGCCAACAGGGACAGGGGACTCCTGACTACAATGAGCAGTTCTTC. Its translation: CASSQQGQGTPDYNEQFF.